The 18 T cell receptor beta chains below were found in one sample sequenced in a study of regulatory T cells in long-lasting Graves disease (dated by TCRdb to about 2021). The intended sense of this specimen's time point label: persistent/refractory GD, antithyroid drugs over 5 years with positive TRAb. For both TCR sequencing and RNA sequencing, RNA was extracted from PBMCs using TRIzol. Library preparation used multiplex PCR. The run used an Illumina HiSeq 4000. To build TCR beta libraries, CDR3 regions were amplified by Arm-PCR using iRepertoire HTBI primers. TCRdb reprocessed the public reads (quality trimming at Q25 with fastp, clone calling with MiXCR) and kept in-frame beta chains. Records with the same CDR3 protein are collapsed into one entry carrying the most frequent genes and DNA. Counted in this sample were about 430,000 distinct CDR3 sequences; roughly 21% of them appeared once. Of the sample, over 11% falls within the top ten clones.

The input for sequencing was peripheral blood mononuclear cells (PBMCs), taken when the disease was refractory, from a patient treated with antithyroid drugs. Receptors were obtained from a female donor with Graves disease.

The chain recombines TRBV10-2 with TRBJ2-7; D unresolved. The CDR3 contains 13 residues. V gave up 2 bases and J gave up 2 bases, with 7 bases separating them. Germline values: CDR1 WSHSY, CDR2 SAAADI. The CDR3 region is CASSEPSAYEQYF. As DNA, the CDR3 is TGCGCCAGCAGTGAGCCATCCGCCTACGAGCAGTACTTC.

The chain is built from TRBV12-5 and TRBJ2-2; TRBD1 matches at 8 bases. This CDR3 contains 19 residues. V lost 1 base to trimming and J lost 0 bases; unmatched junction nucleotides: 10. In germline, CDR1 is LGHNT, CDR2 FRNRAP. This chain's CDR3 is CASGLAKGGQDTNTGELFF. For the CDR3, the DNA is TGTGCTAGTGGTTTGGCAAAGGGGGGACAGGACACGAACACCGGGGAGCTGTTTTTT.

The V call is TRBV2, the J call TRBJ2-2; D unresolved. The CDR3 is made up of 14 amino acids. Germline assignment: CDR1 SNHLY and CDR2 FYNNEI. The V and J ends lost 4 bases and 7 bases respectively, with 13 bases between them. This CDR3 reads CASSALQVVGELFF. Written as DNA, the CDR3 is TGTGCCAGCAGTGCCCTCCAGGTTGTCGGGGAGCTGTTTTTT.

This clonotype occurred a few times. The chain employs TRBV29-1 and TRBJ2-1; D is tentatively TRBD1 or TRBD2 (5 bases each). Trimming cost V 5 bases and J 1 base, with 12 bases left between them. CDR1 and CDR2 (germline): SQVTM, ANQGSEA. This CDR3 region has 14 residues. The CDR3 protein is CSVFGKGSYNEQFF. DNA for the CDR3: TGCAGCGTTTTCGGGAAGGGGTCCTACAATGAGCAGTTCTTC.

Points on this clonotype: An end of the junction does not agree with germline; a read error may underlie this. This sequence joins TRBV12-3 or TRBV12-4 and TRBJ2-7; D possibly corresponds to TRBD2 (5 bases). This CDR3 has 18 amino acids. The CDR3 DNA reads TGTGCCAGCGGTTTATCTAACATCGCAAGGGTCCGGGAAAACGAGCAGTACTTC. Translating gives CASGLSNIARVRENEQYF.

This clonotype has a handful of counts. The rearrangement links TRBV5-4 to TRBJ2-7, with D perhaps TRBD2 (6 bases). Trimming shortened V by 2 bases and J by 5 bases, and 14 bases separated the two germline ends. The CDR3 sequence is 14 residues long. From germline, CDR1 is SGHNT and CDR2 YYREEE (reference sequence). CDR3 sequence (DNA): TGTGCCAGCAGCTTCTCCAGCGGGTCTCACGAGCAGTACTTC. It translates to CASSFSSGSHEQYF.

The chain employs TRBV28 and TRBJ2-5, with D possibly matching TRBD2 (6 bases). The DNA matches TRBJ2-1 better at its end, which makes the J call doubtful. CDR1 MDHEN and CDR2 SYDVKM come from the germline V gene. The CDR3 consists of 15 residues. The chain's CDR3 is CASLPGVAVYNEQFF. In nucleotides, the CDR3 is TGTGCCAGCCTACCTGGGGTAGCGGTGTACAATGAGCAGTTCTTC.

The rearrangement links TRBV30 to TRBJ2-3; tentatively, D is TRBD2 (5 bases). Germline CDR1 is GTSNPN and CDR2 is SVGIG (reference sequence). The V and J ends lost 3 bases and 1 base respectively, with 11 bases between them. CDR3 size: 14 residues. CDR3 in amino acids: CAWSGEGGTDTQYF. The CDR3 nucleotides are TGTGCCTGGAGCGGCGAGGGAGGCACAGATACGCAGTATTTT.

The sample holds one count of this clonotype. This clone may be a read error of a much larger clone one base away. The conserved closing phenylalanine or tryptophan is absent in this CDR3, likely reflecting a read error. The chain employs TRBV5-5 and TRBJ1-2, with D possibly TRBD1 on 5 matching bases. CDR3 length equals 14 residues. The germline gives CDR1 SGHKS, CDR2 YYEKEE (reference sequence). V was pared by 5 bases and J by 3 bases, with 14 bases between. The CDR3 reads CASRRRGSDYGYTL. The CDR3, as DNA: TGTGCCAGCAGGCGGCGGGGGTCGGACTATGGCTACACCCTC.

This clonotype has ten or more counts. The V and J genes are TRBV28 and TRBJ1-2; D call uncertain. Trimming stripped 3 bases from V and 8 bases from J, with 10 bases between. The CDR3 loop spans 12 amino acids. The germline CDR1 and CDR2 sequences are MDHEN and SYDVKM. The CDR3 bases are TGTGCCAGCAGTTTCCGACCCCAAGGCTACACCTTC. Its translation: CASSFRPQGYTF.

Many counts were recorded for this clonotype. This sequence joins TRBV2 and TRBJ2-2; 8 bases are a match to TRBD1. Per the germline V gene, CDR1 is SNHLY and CDR2 is FYNNEI. The CDR3 has 16 residues. V trimming: 0 bases; J trimming: 4 bases; junction bases outside the gene matches: 4. The CDR3 reads CASSEADRAGTGELFF. CDR3 coding DNA: TGTGCCAGCAGTGAAGCGGACAGGGCGGGCACCGGGGAGCTGTTTTTT.

This clonotype was seen ten or more times. This chain joins TRBV30 and TRBJ2-4, with D hard to call. Trimming shortened V by 2 bases and J by 2 bases, and 10 bases separated the two germline ends. Looked up from germline, CDR1 is GTSNPN and CDR2 is SVGIG (reference sequence). This CDR3 comprises 14 residues. The CDR3 here is CAWSSTPTKNIQYF. The CDR3 DNA reads TGTGCCTGGAGTTCGACCCCAACCAAAAACATTCAGTACTTC.

This rearrangement joins TRBV4-1 to TRBJ2-7, with 12 bases fitting TRBD2. This CDR3 is 19 amino acids long. Germline V CDR1 and CDR2: MGHRA, YSYEKL. The trim removed 0 bases at V and 3 bases at J, leaving 12 bases unmatched. CDR3 coding DNA: TGCGCCAGCAGCCAAGAAGAAGTTACCGCGACTAGCGGGAGCTACGAGCAGTACTTC. Protein sequence: CASSQEEVTATSGSYEQYF.

With regard to this clonotype: Possible read error: a much larger clone is one base away. The chain combines TRBV28 with TRBJ1-5, with a weak D call TRBD1 (6 bases). CDR1 is MDHEN and CDR2 is SYDVKM in the germline V gene. The CDR3 totals 16 residues. The V gene lost 1 base and the J gene lost 5 bases, with 15 bases spanning the gap. CDR3 amino acids: CASSLSWGLNDQPQHF. In DNA form, the CDR3 reads TGTGCCAGCAGTTTATCCTGGGGGCTTAACGATCAGCCCCAGCATTTT. The whole variable domain, remainder taken from reference TRBV28 and TRBJ1-5, is DVKVTQSSRYLVKRTGEKVFLECVQDMDHENMFWYRQDPGLGLRLIYFSYDVKMKEKGDIPEGYSVSREKKERFSLILESASTNQTSMYLCASSLSWGLNDQPQHFGDGTRLSIL.

There are many counts of this clonotype. The J gene is TRBJ1-1, the V gene TRBV18; D is unresolved. V lost 3 bases, J lost 3 bases, and 8 bases lay in between. The CDR3 totals 13 residues. Germline V gene sequence: CDR1 KGHSH, CDR2 LQKENI. The chain's CDR3 is CASSPQADTEAFF. The CDR3 DNA follows: TGTGCCAGCTCACCTCAGGCGGACACTGAAGCTTTCTTT.

This clonotype has at least ten counts. The genes are TRBV10-2 and TRBJ2-5; TRBD2 aligns across 12 bases. CDR3 length: 18 amino acids. In germline, CDR1 is WSHSY, CDR2 SAAADI. V gave up 5 bases and J gave up 1 base; unmatched junction bases: 11. The CDR3 spells CASSSDLAGGPVQETQYF. CDR3 coding DNA: TGCGCCAGCAGTTCCGACCTAGCGGGAGGGCCAGTCCAAGAGACCCAGTACTTC.

This sequence joins TRBV19 and TRBJ1-5; the D is unclear. V dropped 0 bases and J dropped 0 bases, with 6 bases sitting between them. CDR1 and CDR2 (germline): LNHDA, SQIVND (reference sequence). The CDR3 runs 15 residues. CDR3 in DNA: TGTGCCAGTAGTATAGAAAAGGGTAGCAATCAGCCCCAGCATTTT. This gives the protein CASSIEKGSNQPQHF.

There are a few counts of this clonotype. The chain combines TRBV3-1 with TRBJ1-6; D possibly corresponds to TRBD1 (6 bases). The CDR3 runs 14 residues. The germline V gene encodes CDR1 LGHDT and CDR2 YNNKEL (reference sequence). V lost 0 bases and J 14 bases, leaving 14 bases between the germline ends. The CDR3 coding sequence is TGTGCCAGCAGCCAAGATACGCAGGGGAGAGCCCTCCACTTT. This encodes CASSQDTQGRALHF. Variable domain in full (rest from reference TRBV3-1 and TRBJ1-6): DTAVSQTPKYLVTQMGNDKSIKCEQNLGHDTMYWYKQDSKKFLKIMFSYNNKELIINETVPNRFSPKSPDKAHLNLHINSLELGDSAVYFCASSQDTQGRALHFGNGTRLTVT.